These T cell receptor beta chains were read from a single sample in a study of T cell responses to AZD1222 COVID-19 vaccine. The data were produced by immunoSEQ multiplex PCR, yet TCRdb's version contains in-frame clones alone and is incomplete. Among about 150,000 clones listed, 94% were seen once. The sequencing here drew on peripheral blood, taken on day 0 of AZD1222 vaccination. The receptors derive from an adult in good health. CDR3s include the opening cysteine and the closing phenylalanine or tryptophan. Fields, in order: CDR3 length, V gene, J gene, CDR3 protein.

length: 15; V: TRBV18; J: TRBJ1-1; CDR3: CASSPVRGVNTEAFF
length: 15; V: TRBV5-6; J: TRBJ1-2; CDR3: CASSLAAVANYGYTF
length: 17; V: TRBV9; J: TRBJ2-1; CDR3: CASSVRLEGGLYNEQFF
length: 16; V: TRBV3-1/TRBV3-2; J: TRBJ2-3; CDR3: CASSHFGAGETDTQYF
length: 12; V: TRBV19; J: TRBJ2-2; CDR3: CASSGLTGELFF
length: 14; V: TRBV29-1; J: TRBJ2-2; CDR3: CSVTGVLYTGELFF
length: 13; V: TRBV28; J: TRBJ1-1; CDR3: CASSGQGGSEAFF
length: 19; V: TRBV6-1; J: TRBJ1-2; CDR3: CASSELGNSYVRLPYGYTF
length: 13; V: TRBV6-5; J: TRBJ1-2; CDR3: CASSRQGSLLSTF
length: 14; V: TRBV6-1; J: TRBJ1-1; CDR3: CASSDSGIGAEAFF
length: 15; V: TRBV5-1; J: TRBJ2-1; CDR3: CASSLGFLAGNEQFF
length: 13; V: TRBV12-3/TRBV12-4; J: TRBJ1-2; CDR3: CASRRTGYDGYTF
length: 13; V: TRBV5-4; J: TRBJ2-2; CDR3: CASSWGGTGELFF
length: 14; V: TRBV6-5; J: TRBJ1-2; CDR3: CASTDPGQSNGYTF
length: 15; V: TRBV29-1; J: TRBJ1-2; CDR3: CSVSVRGGRAYGYTF
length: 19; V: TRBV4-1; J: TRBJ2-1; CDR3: CASSQEGLAGGPPWNEQFF
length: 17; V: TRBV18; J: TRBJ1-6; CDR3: CASSPQGSSSYNSPLHF
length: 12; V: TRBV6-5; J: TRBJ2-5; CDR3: CATQAHTETQYF
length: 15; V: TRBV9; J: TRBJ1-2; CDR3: CASSVRTGNNYGYTF
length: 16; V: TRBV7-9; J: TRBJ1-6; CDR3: CASSTGTVKSNSPLHF
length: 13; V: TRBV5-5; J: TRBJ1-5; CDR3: CASSLAQSWTQHF
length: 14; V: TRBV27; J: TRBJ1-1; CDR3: CASIERGANTEAFF
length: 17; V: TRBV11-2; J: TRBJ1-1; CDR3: CASSLDLSLYGDTEAFF
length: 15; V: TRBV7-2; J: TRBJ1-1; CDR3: CASSISGGGRAEAFF
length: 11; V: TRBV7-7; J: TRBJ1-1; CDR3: CASSLRGEAFF
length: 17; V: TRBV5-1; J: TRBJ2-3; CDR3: CASSLGPEGISTDTQYF
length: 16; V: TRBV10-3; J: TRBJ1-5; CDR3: CAISESGYGPNQPQHF
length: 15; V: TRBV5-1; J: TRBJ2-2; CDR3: CASSLDQGQTGELFF
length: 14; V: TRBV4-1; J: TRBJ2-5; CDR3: CASSPETGGEAQYF
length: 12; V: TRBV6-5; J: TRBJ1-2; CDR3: CASAEGERGYTF